Shown below are 17 T cell receptor beta chains from a single sample sequenced in a study of blood T cells in healthy people across ages. A second roughly 6 to 12 cycle PCR used barcoded and J-beta primers. TCRdb re-analysed the 5' RACE reads in MiXCR, keeping a single row per CDR3 protein. The table shows some 730,000 distinct CDR3 sequences, with about 24% occurring only once. The specimen sequenced was blood. Receptor source: a man in his 70s in good health.

The chain couples TRBV2 to TRBJ2-7; D is perhaps TRBD1 or TRBD2 (5 bases each). The end of the DNA fits TRBJ2-5 better, so the J call may be wrong. Germline CDR1 is SNHLY and CDR2 is FYNNEI. This CDR3 spans 14 amino acids. DNA of the CDR3: TGTGCCAGCAGTGAAACCGGGGCGTATGGGACCCAGTACTTC. This encodes CASSETGAYGTQYF.

This clonotype was counted between two and nine times. The chain uses TRBV5-1 and TRBJ2-1; the D gene is possibly TRBD1 (6 bases). The V gene lost 6 bases and the J gene lost 8 bases, with 9 bases spanning the gap. CDR3 length: 11 residues. Germline CDR1 reads SGHRS; CDR2 reads YFSETQ. As DNA, the CDR3 is TGCGCCAGCACAGGGGCCTATGAGCAGTTCTTC. It translates to CASTGAYEQFF.

This clonotype has more than one count but fewer than ten. The V and J genes are TRBV30 and TRBJ1-2, with 8 bases identical to TRBD1. Trimming cost V 3 bases and J 7 bases; bases outside gene matches: 7. Looked up from germline, CDR1 is GTSNPN and CDR2 is SVGIG (reference sequence). The CDR3 has 13 amino acids. The CDR3 reads CAWRKQGEGGYTF. The CDR3 DNA follows: TGTGCCTGGAGGAAACAGGGGGAGGGTGGCTACACCTTC. Together with reference TRBV30 and TRBJ1-2, the CDR3 gives the full variable domain: SQTIHQWPATLVQPVGSPLSLECTVEGTSNPNLYWYRQAAGRGLQLLFYSVGIGQISSEVPQNLSASRPQDRQFILSSKKLLLSDSGFYLCAWRKQGEGGYTFGSGTRLTVV.

This chain connects TRBV3-1 to TRBJ1-4; no firm D call. The CDR3 contains 14 residues. The V and J ends lost 4 bases and 5 bases respectively, with 11 bases between them. Looked up from germline, CDR1 is LGHDT and CDR2 is YNNKEL (reference sequence). The CDR3 here is CASSPEQRNEKLFF. The CDR3 DNA reads TGTGCCAGCAGCCCTGAGCAGCGAAATGAAAAACTGTTTTTT.

This chain's CDR3 is CASNGLNEKLFF. The CDR3 region has the DNA TGTGCCAGCAACGGACTCAATGAAAAACTGTTTTTT. V usage is TRBV6-6 and J usage is TRBJ1-4; D is unclear. Germline CDR1 and CDR2: MNHNY and SVGAGI (reference sequence). This CDR3 is 12 amino acids long. V was shortened by 7 bases and J by 5 bases, with 8 bases between the two germline ends.

This clonotype has only a few counts. The chain employs TRBV5-6 and TRBJ1-1, with TRBD1 as a possible D gene (6 bases). The germline V gene has CDR1 SGHDT and CDR2 YYEEEE. The CDR3 is 15 amino acids. With 1 base removed from V and 4 bases from J, the gap between germline ends came to 14 bases. CDR3: CASSLLYLRGTEAFF. The CDR3 nucleotides are TGTGCCAGCAGCTTGTTATACCTCAGGGGCACTGAAGCTTTCTTT.

The V gene is TRBV5-1, the J gene TRBJ2-2; no firm D call. The CDR3 runs to 16 residues. Trimming removed 1 base at V and 0 bases at J, with 10 bases between. Per germline, CDR1 SGHRS and CDR2 YFSETQ. The CDR3 DNA reads TGCGCCAGCAGCTTGAGATCTACCGCGAACACCGGGGAGCTGTTTTTT. This gives the protein CASSLRSTANTGELFF. Together with reference TRBV5-1 and TRBJ2-2, the CDR3 gives the full variable domain: KAGVTQTPRYLIKTRGQQVTLSCSPISGHRSVSWYQQTPGQGLQFLFEYFSETQRNKGNFPGRFSGRQFSNSRSEMNVSTLELGDSALYLCASSLRSTANTGELFFGEGSRLTVL.

In its sample, this clonotype was seen a few times. The J gene is TRBJ2-4, the V gene TRBV7-2; 7 positions agree with TRBD1. V was pared by 3 bases and J by 1 base, with 6 bases of the junction left unmatched. Germline loops: CDR1 SGHTA, CDR2 FQGNSA. The CDR3 sequence is 16 residues long. The CDR3 DNA reads TGTGCCAGCAGCTTCGAGGGGGCAAGGGCCAAAAACATTCAGTACTTC. Translated, it gives CASSFEGARAKNIQYF.

This clonotype appeared many times. This chain uses TRBV29-1 with TRBJ2-1, with a tentative D call TRBD1 (6 bases). Trimming cost V 1 base and J 3 bases, with 13 bases left between them. This CDR3 contains 15 residues. Per germline, CDR1 SQVTM and CDR2 ANQGSEA. CDR3 protein: CSVEGTAALYNEQFF. The CDR3 DNA is TGCAGCGTTGAAGGGACAGCTGCCCTCTACAATGAGCAGTTCTTC.

This clonotype was observed once. V is TRBV5-1 and J is TRBJ2-6, with a tentative D call TRBD1 (6 bases). V lost 5 bases and J 0 bases, leaving 12 bases between the germline ends. The CDR3 is made up of 16 amino acids. In germline, CDR1 is SGHRS, CDR2 YFSETQ. CDR3 bases: TGCGCCAGCAGGCATACAGGGAGCTCTGGGGCCAACGTCCTGACTTTC. Protein: CASRHTGSSGANVLTF. The whole variable domain, remainder taken from reference TRBV5-1 and TRBJ2-6, is KAGVTQTPRYLIKTRGQQVTLSCSPISGHRSVSWYQQTPGQGLQFLFEYFSETQRNKGNFPGRFSGRQFSNSRSEMNVSTLELGDSALYLCASRHTGSSGANVLTFGAGSRLTVL.

The chain links TRBV2 to TRBJ1-5; D call uncertain. Germline assignment: CDR1 SNHLY and CDR2 FYNNEI. V lost 3 bases and J lost 0, with 9 bases in between. The CDR3 consists of 15 residues. The CDR3 loop reads CASSEVDYSNQPQHF. Here the CDR3 DNA reads TGTGCCAGCAGTGAGGTGGACTATAGCAATCAGCCCCAGCATTTT.

This clonotype has a handful of counts. J is TRBJ2-5 and V is TRBV12-3 or TRBV12-4; D is possibly TRBD2 (6 bases). Trimming removed 5 bases at V and 3 bases at J, with 16 bases between. The CDR3 is 15 residues long. The CDR3 DNA is TGTGCCAGCAGTGGGTTACGGGGAGGAAAAGAGACCCAGTACTTC. Translation gives CASSGLRGGKETQYF.

This clonotype was recorded a few times. The rearrangement uses TRBV5-5 and TRBJ2-2, with 10 bases identical to TRBD2. V dropped 2 bases and J dropped 5; count of bases not matched to a gene: 9. From germline, CDR1 is SGHKS and CDR2 YYEKEE (reference sequence). CDR3 length equals 17 residues. CDR3 sequence (DNA): TGTGCCAGCAGCTTACCCCGACTAGCGGGTGAAACCGGGGAGCTGTTTTTT. It encodes CASSLPRLAGETGELFF.

The chain couples TRBV3-1 to TRBJ1-1; perhaps TRBD1 as D (5 bases). CDR1 and CDR2 from the germline V gene are LGHDT and YNNKEL (reference sequence). V was clipped by 6 bases and J by 10 bases, with 9 bases between them. This CDR3 is built from 10 residues. CDR3 DNA: TGTGCCAGCAGGGGACGGAGAGCTTTCTTT. Translation: CASRGRRAFF.

This clonotype showed up just a few times. The chain has TRBV20-1 and TRBJ1-6, with D possibly being TRBD1 (5 bases). The V end was cut by 1 base, the J end by 9 bases, with 16 bases between. The CDR3 is 15 residues long. Germline CDR1 and CDR2: DFQATT and SNEGSKA (reference sequence). CDR3 in amino acids: CSARVRGRIGSPLHF. CDR3 nucleotide sequence: TGCAGTGCTAGAGTTCGGGGGAGGATAGGTTCACCCCTCCACTTT.

CDR3 amino acids: CAISGRDNEKLFF. Written as DNA, the CDR3 is TGTGCCATCAGTGGCAGGGATAATGAAAAACTGTTTTTT. The J gene is TRBJ1-4, the V gene TRBV10-3, with a weak D call TRBD1 (5 bases). The CDR3 runs to 13 residues. Germline V CDR1 and CDR2: ENHRY, SYGVKD. V was shortened by 4 bases and J by 4 bases, with 7 bases between the two germline ends.

This clonotype was detected once. The rearrangement links TRBV6-1 to TRBJ1-1, with a tentative D call TRBD1 (6 bases). V dropped 10 bases and J dropped 0 bases, with 18 bases sitting between them. Germline values: CDR1 MNHNS, CDR2 SASEGT. The CDR3 extends over 15 amino acids. CDR3 in amino acids: CANRDMGEVNTEAFF. The CDR3 bases are TGTGCCAACCGGGACATGGGGGAAGTGAACACTGAAGCTTTCTTT.